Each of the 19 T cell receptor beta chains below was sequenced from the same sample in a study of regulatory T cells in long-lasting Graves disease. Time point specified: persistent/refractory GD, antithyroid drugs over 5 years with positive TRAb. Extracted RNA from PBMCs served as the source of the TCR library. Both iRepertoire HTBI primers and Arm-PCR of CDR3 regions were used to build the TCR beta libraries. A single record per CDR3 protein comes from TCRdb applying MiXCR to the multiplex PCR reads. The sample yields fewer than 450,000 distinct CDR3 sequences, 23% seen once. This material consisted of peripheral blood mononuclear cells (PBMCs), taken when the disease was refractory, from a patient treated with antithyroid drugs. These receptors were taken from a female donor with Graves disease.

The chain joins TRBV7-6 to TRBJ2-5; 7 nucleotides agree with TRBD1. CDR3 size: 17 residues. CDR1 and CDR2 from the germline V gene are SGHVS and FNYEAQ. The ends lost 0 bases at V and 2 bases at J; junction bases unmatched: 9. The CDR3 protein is CASSLALSGQIQETQYF. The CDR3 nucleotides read TGTGCCAGCAGCTTAGCGCTCTCGGGACAGATACAAGAGACCCAGTACTTC.

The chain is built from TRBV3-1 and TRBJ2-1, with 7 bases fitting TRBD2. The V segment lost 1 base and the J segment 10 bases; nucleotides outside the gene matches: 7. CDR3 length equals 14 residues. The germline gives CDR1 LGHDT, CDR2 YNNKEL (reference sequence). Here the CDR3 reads CASSQGVTSIEQFF. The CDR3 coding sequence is TGTGCCAGCAGCCAAGGGGTGACTAGCATAGAGCAGTTCTTC.

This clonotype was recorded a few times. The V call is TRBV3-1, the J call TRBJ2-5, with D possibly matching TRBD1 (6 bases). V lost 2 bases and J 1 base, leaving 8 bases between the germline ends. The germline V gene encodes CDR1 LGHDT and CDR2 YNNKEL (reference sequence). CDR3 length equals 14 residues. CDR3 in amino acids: CASSQRDTQETQYF. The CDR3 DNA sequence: TGTGCCAGCAGCCAACGGGACACCCAAGAGACCCAGTACTTC.

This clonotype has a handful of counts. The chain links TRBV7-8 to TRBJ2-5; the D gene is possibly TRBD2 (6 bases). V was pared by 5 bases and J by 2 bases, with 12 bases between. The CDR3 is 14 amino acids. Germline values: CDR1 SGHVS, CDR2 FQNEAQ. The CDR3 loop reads CASSRLGGQETQYF. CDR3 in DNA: TGTGCCAGCAGCCGCTTGGGGGGTCAAGAGACCCAGTACTTC.

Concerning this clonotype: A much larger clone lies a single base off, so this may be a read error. CDR3 in amino acids: CASSLSGSLYGYTF. The CDR3 region has the DNA TGTGCCAGCAGCCTTTCAGGGTCTCTGTATGGCTACACCTTC. V is TRBV7-9 and J is TRBJ1-2, with D perhaps TRBD1 (5 bases). Between the trimmed V and J ends, which lost 5 bases and 5 bases, there was a span of 15 bases. Germline CDR1 is SEHNR and CDR2 is FQNEAQ (reference sequence). The CDR3 is 14 amino acids.

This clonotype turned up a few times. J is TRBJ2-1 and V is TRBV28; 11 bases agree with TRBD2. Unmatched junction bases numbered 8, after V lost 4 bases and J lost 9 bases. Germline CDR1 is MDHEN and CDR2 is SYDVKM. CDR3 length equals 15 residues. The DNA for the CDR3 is TGTGCCAGCAGTTCGACTAGCGGGATTATGAGTGAGCAGTTCTTC. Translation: CASSSTSGIMSEQFF.

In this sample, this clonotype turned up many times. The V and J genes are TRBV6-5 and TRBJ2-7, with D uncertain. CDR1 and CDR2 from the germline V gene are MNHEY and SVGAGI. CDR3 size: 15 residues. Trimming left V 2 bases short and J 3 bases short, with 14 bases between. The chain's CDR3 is CASSYGRSFGYEQYF. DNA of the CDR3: TGTGCCAGCAGTTACGGGCGGAGTTTTGGCTACGAGCAGTACTTC.

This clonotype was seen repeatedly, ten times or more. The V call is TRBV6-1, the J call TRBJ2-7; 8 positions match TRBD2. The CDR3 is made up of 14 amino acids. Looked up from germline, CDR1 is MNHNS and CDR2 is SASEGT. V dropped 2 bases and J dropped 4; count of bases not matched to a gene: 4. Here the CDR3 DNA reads TGTGCCAGCAGTGAACCGGGACTAGTGTACGAGCAGTACTTC. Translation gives CASSEPGLVYEQYF.

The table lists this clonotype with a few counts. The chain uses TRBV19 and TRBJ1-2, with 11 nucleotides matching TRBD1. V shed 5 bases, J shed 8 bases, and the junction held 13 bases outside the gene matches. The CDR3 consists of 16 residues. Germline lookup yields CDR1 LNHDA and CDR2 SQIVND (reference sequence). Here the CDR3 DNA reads TGTGCCAGTAGTCTGGGGACCGGGACAGGGGGACTGGGCTACACCTTC. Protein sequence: CASSLGTGTGGLGYTF.

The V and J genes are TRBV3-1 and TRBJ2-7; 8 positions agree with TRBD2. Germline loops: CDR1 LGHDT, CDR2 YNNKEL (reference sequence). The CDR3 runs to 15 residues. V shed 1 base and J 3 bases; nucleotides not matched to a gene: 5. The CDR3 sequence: CASSQGEAGVYEQYF. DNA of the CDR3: TGTGCCAGCAGCCAAGGCGAAGCGGGAGTCTACGAGCAGTACTTC.

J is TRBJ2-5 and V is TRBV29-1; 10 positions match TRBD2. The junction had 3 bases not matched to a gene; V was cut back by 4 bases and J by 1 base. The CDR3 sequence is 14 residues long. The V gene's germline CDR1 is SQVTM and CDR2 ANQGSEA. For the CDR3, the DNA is TGCAGCGTTGTCTGGACTAGCGGCCAAGAGACCCAGTACTTC. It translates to CSVVWTSGQETQYF.

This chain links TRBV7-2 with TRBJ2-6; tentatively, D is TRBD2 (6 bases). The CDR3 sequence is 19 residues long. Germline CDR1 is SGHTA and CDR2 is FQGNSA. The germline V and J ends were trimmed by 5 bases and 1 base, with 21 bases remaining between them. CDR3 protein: CASSLLEGKWSSGANVLTF. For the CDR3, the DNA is TGTGCCAGCAGCCTTTTGGAGGGAAAATGGTCTTCTGGGGCCAACGTCCTGACTTTC.

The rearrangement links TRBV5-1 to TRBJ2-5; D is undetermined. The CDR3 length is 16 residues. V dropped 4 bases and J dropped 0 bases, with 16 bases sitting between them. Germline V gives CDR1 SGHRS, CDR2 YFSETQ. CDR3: CASSPGVDKYQETQYF. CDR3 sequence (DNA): TGCGCCAGCAGCCCGGGCGTCGACAAGTACCAAGAGACCCAGTACTTC. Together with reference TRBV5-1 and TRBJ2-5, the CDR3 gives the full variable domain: KAGVTQTPRYLIKTRGQQVTLSCSPISGHRSVSWYQQTPGQGLQFLFEYFSETQRNKGNFPGRFSGRQFSNSRSEMNVSTLELGDSALYLCASSPGVDKYQETQYFGPGTRLLVL.

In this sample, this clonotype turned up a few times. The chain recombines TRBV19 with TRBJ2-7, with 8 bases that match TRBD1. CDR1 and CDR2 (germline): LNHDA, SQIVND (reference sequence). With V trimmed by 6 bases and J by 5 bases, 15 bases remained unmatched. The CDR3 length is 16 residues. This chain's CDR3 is CASSDPRDRMSHEQYF. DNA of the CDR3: TGTGCCAGTAGCGATCCCCGGGACAGGATGTCTCACGAGCAGTACTTC.

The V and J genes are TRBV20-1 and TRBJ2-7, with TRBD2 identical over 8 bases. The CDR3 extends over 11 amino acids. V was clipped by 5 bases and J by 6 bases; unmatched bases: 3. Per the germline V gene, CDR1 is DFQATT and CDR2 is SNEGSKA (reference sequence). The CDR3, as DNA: TGCAGTGCTCGGGGGGGACTCGAGCAGTACTTC. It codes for CSARGGLEQYF.

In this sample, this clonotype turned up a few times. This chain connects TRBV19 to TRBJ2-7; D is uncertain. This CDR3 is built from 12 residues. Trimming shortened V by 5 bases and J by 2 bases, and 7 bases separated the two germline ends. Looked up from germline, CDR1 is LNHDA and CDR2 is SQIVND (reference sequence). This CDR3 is CASSDGPYEQYF. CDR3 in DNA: TGTGCCAGTAGTGACGGACCCTACGAGCAGTACTTC. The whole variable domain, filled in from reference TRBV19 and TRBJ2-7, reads DGGITQSPKYLFRKEGQNVTLSCEQNLNHDAMYWYRQDPGQGLRLIYYSQIVNDFQKGDIAEGYSVSREKKESFPLTVTSAQKNPTAFYLCASSDGPYEQYFGPGTRLTVT.

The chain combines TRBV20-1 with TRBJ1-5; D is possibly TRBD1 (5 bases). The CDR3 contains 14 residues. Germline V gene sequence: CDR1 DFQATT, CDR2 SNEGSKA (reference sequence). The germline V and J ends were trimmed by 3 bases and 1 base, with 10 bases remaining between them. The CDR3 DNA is TGCAGTGCTAGTAGGGGTCAGAGCAATCAGCCCCAGCATTTT. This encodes CSASRGQSNQPQHF.

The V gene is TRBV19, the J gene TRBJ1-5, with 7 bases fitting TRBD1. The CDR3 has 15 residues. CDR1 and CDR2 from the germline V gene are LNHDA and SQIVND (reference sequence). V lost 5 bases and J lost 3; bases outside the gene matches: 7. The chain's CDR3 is CASSLLGQLNQPQHF. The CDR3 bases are TGTGCCAGTAGTCTCTTGGGACAGCTCAATCAGCCCCAGCATTTT.

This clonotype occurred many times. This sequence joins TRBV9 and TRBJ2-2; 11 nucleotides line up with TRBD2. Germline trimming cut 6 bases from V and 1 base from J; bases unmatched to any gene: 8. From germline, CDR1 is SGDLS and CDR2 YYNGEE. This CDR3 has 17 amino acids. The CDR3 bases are TGTGCCAGCAACCATCCTCTAGCGGGAGGGAACACCGGGGAGCTGTTTTTT. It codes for CASNHPLAGGNTGELFF.